Below are 9 T cell receptor beta chains sequenced from a single sample in a study of metastatic and nonmetastatic thyroid tumors. No patient had received any treatment before thyroid surgery. From the PCR reads, TCRdb re-called clones with MiXCR. Here the sample spans roughly 23,000 clones, roughly 15% being singletons. The sequenced sample consisted of tumor tissue. Receptors originate from a female donor with papillary thyroid cancer or a benign thyroid nodule (not recorded which). Some clones in this sample may be carry-over from other donors' samples.

Judged by abundance, this clone is medium-sized. This chain connects TRBV12-3 or TRBV12-4 to TRBJ1-5; D is ambiguous. V was trimmed by 3 bases and J by 4 bases, leaving 7 bases between them. This CDR3 has 13 amino acids. As DNA, the CDR3 is TGTGCCAGCAGTTTTTCGGCTAATCAGCCCCAGCATTTT. Translated, it gives CASSFSANQPQHF.

This clone was found many times. This chain connects TRBV7-9 to TRBJ1-1; possible D gene TRBD1, 6 bases. The germline gives CDR1 SEHNR, CDR2 FQNEAQ (reference sequence). V was pared by 4 bases and J by 1 base, with 10 bases between. The CDR3 runs 14 residues. The CDR3 spells CASSSGQKNTEAFF. CDR3 in DNA: TGTGCCAGCAGCTCCGGACAGAAGAACACTGAAGCTTTCTTT.

At least ten counts were recorded for this clone. For the CDR3, the DNA is TGTGCCAGCAGCCAAGGGGATCAGCCCCAGCATTTT. Its translation is CASSQGDQPQHF. The gene calls are TRBV4-2 and TRBJ1-5, with D unclear. There are 12 residues in the CDR3. Germline loops: CDR1 LGHNA, CDR2 YNFKEQ. V shed 1 base and J shed 5 bases, with 3 bases lying between them.

At least ten counts were recorded for this clone. The chain joins TRBV6-1 to TRBJ2-5; D remains ambiguous. Trimming took off 5 bases at V and 4 bases at J, with 14 bases between the two ends. CDR3 length equals 14 residues. CDR1 and CDR2 from the germline V gene are MNHNS and SASEGT. The DNA for the CDR3 is TGTGCCAGCAGTTTTCGCGGTGTGGGAGAGACCCAGTACTTC. Translated: CASSFRGVGETQYF.

Notes on this clone: Possible read error: a much larger clone is one base away. V usage is TRBV5-4 and J usage is TRBJ2-3; 7 bases fit TRBD1. CDR1 is SGHNT and CDR2 is YYREEE in the germline V gene (reference sequence). The length of the CDR3 is 16 residues. CDR3 nucleotides: TGTGCCAGCAGCACCTACAGGGGATCTAGCACAGATGCGCAGTATTTT. Translated: CASSTYRGSSTDAQYF.

There are a few counts of this clone. A single base separates this from a much larger clone, so it may be a read error. This CDR3 is CASISTTNSNEQYF. The CDR3 nucleotides are TGTGCCAGCATCTCGACTACGAATAGTAACGAGCAGTACTTC. The V and J genes are TRBV5-4 and TRBJ2-7; tentatively, D is TRBD2 (5 bases). Germline CDR1 SGHNT, CDR2 YYREEE (reference sequence). The CDR3 is made up of 14 amino acids. Trimming cost V 6 bases and J 5 bases, with 18 bases left between them.

In this sample, this clone turned up many times. The V gene is TRBV20-1, the J gene TRBJ1-5, with D possibly being TRBD1 (5 bases). V was cut by 6 bases and J by 2 bases, with 14 bases left in between. The CDR3 spans 14 residues. The germline V gene has CDR1 DFQATT and CDR2 SNEGSKA (reference sequence). The CDR3: CSAGRGLGNQPQHF. The CDR3 nucleotides are TGCAGTGCCGGAAGGGGCTTGGGCAATCAGCCCCAGCATTTT.

This clone was seen many times. The junction differs from germline at one of its ends, possibly a read error. J is TRBJ2-3 and V is TRBV11-2; D is unclear. CDR3 size: 12 residues. The V gene's germline CDR1 is SGHAT and CDR2 FQNNGV. CDR3 sequence (DNA): TGTACCAGCAGCCAGAGCACAGATACGCAGTATTTT. As protein: CTSSQSTDTQYF.

This clone came up a few times. V is TRBV20-1 and J is TRBJ1-5; 7 bases are a match to TRBD1. This CDR3 is built from 12 residues. Per the germline V gene, CDR1 is DFQATT and CDR2 is SNEGSKA (reference sequence). The CDR3 region has the DNA TGCAGCCCGGGACAGTCCAATCAGCCCCAGCATTTT. As protein: CSPGQSNQPQHF.